This TCR beta chain came from a study of shared clonotypes between healthy human individuals. Study in general: Donor ages ranged 18 to 49 years: a couple of women, a few men.

Remarks on this clone: Antigen: not known.

Naive CD8 cells comprised CD45RO-negative, CCR7-positively selected cells, excluding terminally differentiated effector memory CD45RA+ cells. The donor cohort consisted entirely of Caucasian adults residing in Nashville, Tennessee. Several immunoSEQ plates held equal portions of the genomic DNA taken from each subset. The method was immunoSEQ multiplex PCR; TCRdb's version includes in-frame clones alone and lacks a portion of them. The table shows roughly 1,800,000 clones, with over 85% occurring only once. CDR1 MNHEY and CDR2 SVGAGI come from the germline V gene. The CDR3 runs to 13 residues. The ends lost 10 bases at V and 6 bases at J; junction bases unmatched: 9. Study-wide findings and caveats: Sampling used blood alone; tissue repertoires probably differ.

Sequencing was carried out using naive CD8+ T cells sorted from blood. The chain employs TRBV6-5 and TRBJ1-1; 9 nucleotides line up with TRBD1. The TCR originated in a man aged 18 to 29 in good health. CDR3 amino acids: CATEQGAGAEAFF. The CDR3, as DNA: TGTGCCACCGAACAGGGGGCTGGGGCTGAAGCTTTCTTT.